This T cell receptor beta chain was identified during a study of blood T cell repertoires in COVID-19. Overall study context: COVID-19 samples collected from the United States, Italy and Spain covered acute and convalescent phases.

Seattle participants joined during active infection and were tracked over time. The authors' processing: Amplification from reference gene primers served as the basis for estimated nucleated cell counts. Libraries were prepared by immunoSEQ multiplex PCR; TCRdb keeps only in-frame clonotypes and omits some of them. V, J and clone size reflect that table, while D and trimming were determined from the DNA. The sample has fewer than 350,000 clones, approximately 88% seen once. Trimming shortened V by 2 bases and J by 5 bases, and 10 bases separated the two germline ends. This CDR3 region has 15 residues. Germline-derived CDR1 and CDR2 are MNHEY and SMNVEV (reference sequence).

This sequence was found in a man aged 25 to 45 with COVID-19, enrolled during active disease. Input material: peripheral blood. The chain has TRBV27 and TRBJ1-6, with a weak D call TRBD1 (6 bases). The CDR3 reads CASSLMGQNNSPLHF. The DNA for the CDR3 is TGTGCCAGCAGTTTAATGGGACAAAATAATTCACCCCTCCACTTT.